The entry below gives a single T cell receptor beta chain sequence along with its context. Authors' data handling: Cell counts per sample came from amplifying reference gene primers. Data came from immunoSEQ multiplex PCR; TCRdb stores just in-frame clones and leaves some out. V, J and clone size reflect that table, while D and trimming were determined from the DNA. Here the sample spans 100,000 to 120,000 clones, less than 75% being singletons. Germline CDR1 MNHEY, CDR2 SVGAGI. Losses at the gene ends were 4 bases for V and 7 bases for J; bases not matched to a gene: 0. The CDR3 is 11 residues long. This sample was included in a study of blood T cell repertoires in COVID-19. Turning to the study itself: COVID-19 samples, acute and convalescent, were from the United States, Italy and Spain.

The sequence was collected from a woman aged 60-70 years with acute or convalescent COVID-19. This chain connects TRBV6-5 to TRBJ2-7; 8 bases are a match to TRBD1. Sequenced material: peripheral blood. CDR3 in amino acids: CASSWDREQYF. In nucleotides, the CDR3 is TGTGCCAGCAGTTGGGACAGGGAGCAGTACTTC.